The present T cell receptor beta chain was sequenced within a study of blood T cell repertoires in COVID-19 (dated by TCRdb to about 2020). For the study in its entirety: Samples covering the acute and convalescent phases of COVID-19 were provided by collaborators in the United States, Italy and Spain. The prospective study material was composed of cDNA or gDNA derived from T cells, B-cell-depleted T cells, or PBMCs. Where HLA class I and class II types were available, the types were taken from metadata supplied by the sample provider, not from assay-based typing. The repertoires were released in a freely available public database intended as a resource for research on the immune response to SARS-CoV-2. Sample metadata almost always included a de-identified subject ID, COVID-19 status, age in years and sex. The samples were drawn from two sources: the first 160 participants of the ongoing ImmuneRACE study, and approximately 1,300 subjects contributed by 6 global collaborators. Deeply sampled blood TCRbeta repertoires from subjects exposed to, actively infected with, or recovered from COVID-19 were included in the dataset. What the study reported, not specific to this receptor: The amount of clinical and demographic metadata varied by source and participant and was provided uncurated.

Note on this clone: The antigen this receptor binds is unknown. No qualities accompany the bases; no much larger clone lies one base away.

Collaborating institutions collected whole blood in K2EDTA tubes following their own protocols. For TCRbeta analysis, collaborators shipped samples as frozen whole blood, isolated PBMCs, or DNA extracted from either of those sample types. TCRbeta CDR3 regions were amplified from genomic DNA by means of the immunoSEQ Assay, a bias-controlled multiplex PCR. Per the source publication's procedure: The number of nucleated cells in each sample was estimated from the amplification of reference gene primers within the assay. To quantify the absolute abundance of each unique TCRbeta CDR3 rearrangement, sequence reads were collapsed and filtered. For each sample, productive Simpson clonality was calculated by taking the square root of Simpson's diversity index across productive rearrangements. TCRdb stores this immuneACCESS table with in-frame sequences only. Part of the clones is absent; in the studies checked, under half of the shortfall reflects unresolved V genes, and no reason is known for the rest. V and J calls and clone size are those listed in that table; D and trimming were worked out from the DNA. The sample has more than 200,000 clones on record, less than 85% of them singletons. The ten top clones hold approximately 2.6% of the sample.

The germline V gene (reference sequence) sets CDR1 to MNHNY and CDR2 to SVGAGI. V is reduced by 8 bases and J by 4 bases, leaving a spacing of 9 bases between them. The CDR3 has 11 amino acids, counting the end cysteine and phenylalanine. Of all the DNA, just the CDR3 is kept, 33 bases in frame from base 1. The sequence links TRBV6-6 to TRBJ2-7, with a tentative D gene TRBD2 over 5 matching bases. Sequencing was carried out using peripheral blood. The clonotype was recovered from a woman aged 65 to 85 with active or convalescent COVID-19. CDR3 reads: CASRTVYEQYF. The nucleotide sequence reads TGTGCCAGCCGGACTGTTTACGAGCAGTACTTC.